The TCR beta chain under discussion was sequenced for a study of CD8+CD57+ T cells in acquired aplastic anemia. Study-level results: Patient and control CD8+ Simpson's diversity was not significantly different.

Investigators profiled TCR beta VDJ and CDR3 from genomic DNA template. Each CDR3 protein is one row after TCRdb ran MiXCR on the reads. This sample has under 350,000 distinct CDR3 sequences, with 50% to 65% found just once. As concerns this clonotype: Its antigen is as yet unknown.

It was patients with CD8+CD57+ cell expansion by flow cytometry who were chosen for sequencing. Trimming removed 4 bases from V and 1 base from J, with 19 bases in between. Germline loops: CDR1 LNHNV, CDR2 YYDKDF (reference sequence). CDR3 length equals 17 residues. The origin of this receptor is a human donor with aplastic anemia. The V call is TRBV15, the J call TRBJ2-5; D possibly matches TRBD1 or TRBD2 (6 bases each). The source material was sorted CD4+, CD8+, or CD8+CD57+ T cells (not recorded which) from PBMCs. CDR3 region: CATSTRVTGAPQETQYF. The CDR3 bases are TGTGCCACCAGCACCAGGGTCACGGGGGCCCCCCAAGAGACCCAGTACTTC.